Shown below are 31 T cell receptor beta chains from a single sample sequenced in a study of T-cell memory formation after mild COVID-19. TCRdb recomputed calls from the 5' RACE reads with MiXCR, one row per CDR3 protein. The sample contains 250,000 to 350,000 distinct CDR3 sequences, 15% to 20% of which appear only once. Material: PBMCs or a T cell subset sorted from them (not recorded which). Receptors originate from a man aged 18 to 35 who had mild COVID-19 (a few samples of this study predate the infection). Cell type and time point are not known.

As regards this clonotype: Just one base apart from a much larger clone, this may be a read error. The V call is TRBV12-3 or TRBV12-4, the J call TRBJ1-1; D call uncertain. The CDR3 consists of 13 residues. The V end lost 1 base, the J end lost 3 bases, and 6 bases lay between the germline ends. The CDR3 sequence is CASSLERDTEAFF. The CDR3 nucleotides are TGTGCCAGCAGTTTAGAAAGGGACACTGAAGCTTTCTTT.

The rearrangement joins TRBV4-2 to TRBJ2-1; a weak D match, TRBD1 (5 bases). Trimming took 6 bases from V and 7 from J, leaving 16 bases between them. The V gene's germline CDR1 is LGHNA and CDR2 YNFKEQ. This CDR3 spans 14 amino acids. In DNA, the CDR3 is TGTGCCAGCAGTCCGATTGGGGCCTCAAATGAGCAGTTCTTC. Translating it yields CASSPIGASNEQFF.

The J gene is TRBJ1-2, the V gene TRBV30; D is ambiguous. Trimming took 0 bases from V and 4 from J, leaving 3 bases between them. The CDR3 extends over 11 amino acids. CDR1 and CDR2 (germline): GTSNPN, SVGIG (reference sequence). The CDR3: CAWSVIYGYTF. Here the CDR3 DNA reads TGTGCCTGGAGTGTAATCTATGGCTACACCTTC.

This clonotype appeared a few times. This chain connects TRBV5-5 to TRBJ2-3, with TRBD1 identical over 7 bases. Germline CDR1 reads SGHKS; CDR2 reads YYEKEE (reference sequence). The CDR3 totals 15 residues. After removal of 0 bases from V and 3 bases from J, the junction contained 4 bases not matched to a gene. The CDR3 sequence is CASSLGARGTDTQYF. Written as DNA, the CDR3 is TGTGCCAGCAGCTTGGGGGCCAGGGGGACAGATACGCAGTATTTT.

The genes are TRBV29-1 and TRBJ2-2; D might be TRBD1 (6 bases). Trimming took off 3 bases at V and 6 bases at J, with 17 bases between the two ends. Germline lookup yields CDR1 SQVTM and CDR2 ANQGSEA. This CDR3 has 15 residues. The CDR3 nucleotides are TGCAGCGTTGACGCGGGTTCAGGGGTGGCCGGGGAGCTGTTTTTT. It specifies CSVDAGSGVAGELFF.

V is TRBV6-6 and J is TRBJ1-1; D is unclear. The germline CDR1 and CDR2 sequences are MNHNY and SVGAGI (reference sequence). The germline V and J ends were trimmed by 2 bases and 4 bases, with 11 bases remaining between them. The CDR3 extends over 14 amino acids. The DNA for the CDR3 is TGTGCCAGCAGTTACGGGGAGTTGGGCACTGAAGCTTTCTTT. Translating gives CASSYGELGTEAFF.

This chain connects TRBV6-1 to TRBJ2-7, with D possibly called TRBD1 or TRBD2 (5 bases each). Germline-derived CDR1 and CDR2 are MNHNS and SASEGT. The length of the CDR3 is 12 residues. Deletions cut 4 bases from V and 6 bases from J, with 10 bases between. CDR3 sequence (DNA): TGTGCCAGCAGTGGAGGGGTGAGCGAGCAGTACTTC. Its translation: CASSGGVSEQYF.

The rearrangement joins TRBV3-1 to TRBJ2-5, with 10 nucleotides matching TRBD2. Germline values: CDR1 LGHDT, CDR2 YNNKEL (reference sequence). This CDR3 spans 17 amino acids. J lost 3 bases, V lost 0 bases, and 7 bases had no gene match. This CDR3 reads CASSQDLAGAWEETQYF. The DNA of the CDR3 is TGTGCCAGCAGCCAAGACCTAGCGGGGGCCTGGGAAGAGACCCAGTACTTC.

The chain links TRBV5-1 to TRBJ1-1, with TRBD1 as a possible D gene (6 bases). CDR1 is SGHRS, CDR2 YFSETQ, per germline. The CDR3 is made up of 14 amino acids. V lost 4 bases to trimming and J lost 4 bases, with 14 bases between them. The CDR3 region is CASSGSGEGTEAFF. DNA of the CDR3: TGCGCCAGCAGCGGATCAGGGGAGGGCACTGAAGCTTTCTTT.

The chain joins TRBV4-1 to TRBJ1-2; tentative D call: TRBD1 (6 bases). V lost 3 bases, J lost 6 bases, and 17 bases lay in between. The CDR3 extends over 15 amino acids. Germline V lookup: CDR1 MGHRA, CDR2 YSYEKL. DNA of the CDR3: TGCGCCAGCAGCCAGACGCCGGGGGCATTTGATGGCTACACCTTC. It specifies CASSQTPGAFDGYTF.

This clonotype has just a few counts. V and J are TRBV12-3 or TRBV12-4 and TRBJ2-1, with 7 bases aligning to TRBD2. The CDR3 length is 15 residues. V lost 1 base to trimming and J lost 6 bases; unmatched junction nucleotides: 6. The DNA of the CDR3 is TGTGCCAGCAGTTTAGGGGCAGGGAGGGTCAATGAGCAGTTCTTC. Amino acids: CASSLGAGRVNEQFF.

This sequence joins TRBV21-1 and TRBJ2-1; the D call in the table, TRBD1, was not verified against the DNA. TRBV21-1 is designated a pseudogene. The CDR3 spans 9 residues. For the CDR3, the DNA is TGTGCCAGCCGGGGGGGAGAGTTCTTC. Translation: CASRGGEFF.

Only a few counts were recorded for this clonotype. V gene TRBV12-3 or TRBV12-4 combines with J gene TRBJ2-3; D remains unclear. The ends were cut back, 6 bases at V and 3 bases at J, with 7 bases in the middle. The CDR3 covers 12 residues. The CDR3 is CASRSATDTQYF. The CDR3 region has the DNA TGTGCCAGCAGGTCGGCGACAGATACGCAGTATTTT.

The chain is built from TRBV6-2 or TRBV6-3 and TRBJ2-7; tentatively, D is TRBD1 (5 bases). Germline V gene data show CDR1 as MNHEY and CDR2 as SVGEGT. Trimming stripped 6 bases from V and 1 base from J, with 10 bases between. The length of the CDR3 is 13 residues. The DNA of the CDR3 is TGTGCCAGCAGGGAAACAGGTTCCTACGAGCAGTACGTC. Protein: CASRETGSYEQYV.

This clonotype appeared many times. The gene calls are TRBV7-2 and TRBJ2-3, with D perhaps matching TRBD2 (5 bases). This CDR3 has 14 residues. Germline CDR1 SGHTA, CDR2 FQGNSA. V gave up 5 bases and J gave up 0 bases, with 9 bases separating them. The CDR3 loop reads CASSPDSSTDTQYF. CDR3 nucleotide sequence: TGTGCCAGCAGCCCGGACTCTAGCACAGATACGCAGTATTTT.

This clonotype turned up a few times. The CDR3 DNA reads TGTGCCAGCAGCAGTAGGCACAATTCGTACAATGAGCAGTTCTTC. Its translation is CASSSRHNSYNEQFF. This chain uses TRBV2 with TRBJ2-1; D not certain. Per the germline V gene, CDR1 is SNHLY and CDR2 is FYNNEI. This CDR3 has 15 residues. Between the trimmed V and J ends, which lost 6 bases and 4 bases, there was a span of 16 bases.

V usage is TRBV11-2 and J usage is TRBJ2-3; TRBD1 matches 10 bases. The V segment lost 4 bases and the J segment 4 bases; nucleotides outside the gene matches: 5. The germline V gene encodes CDR1 SGHAT and CDR2 FQNNGV. There are 15 residues in the CDR3. For the CDR3, the DNA is TGTGCCAGCAGCTCGTGGACAGGGGGAGCAGATACGCAGTATTTT. Translation: CASSSWTGGADTQYF.

This clonotype came up a few times. The chain joins TRBV6-2 or TRBV6-3 to TRBJ1-4, with D possibly matching TRBD1 (6 bases). This CDR3 is 14 amino acids long. V lost 5 bases, J lost 7 bases, and 14 bases lay in between. Germline V gene data show CDR1 as MNHEY and CDR2 as SVGEGT. The CDR3 DNA reads TGTGCCAGCAGTAGCGTCGGGACACCTGAAAAACTGTTTTTT. As protein: CASSSVGTPEKLFF.

The gene calls are TRBV7-9 and TRBJ2-5, with D possibly matching TRBD1 (5 bases). The CDR3 spans 14 residues. Germline CDR1 reads SEHNR; CDR2 reads FQNEAQ (reference sequence). V gave up 2 bases and J gave up 5 bases, with 12 bases separating them. The CDR3 region has the DNA TGTGCCAGCAGCTTATTTCTAGGGGTGGAGACCCAGTACTTC. Amino acids: CASSLFLGVETQYF. Drawing the rest from reference TRBV7-9 and TRBJ2-5, the complete variable domain is DTGVSQNPRHKITKRGQNVTFRCDPISEHNRLYWYRQTLGQGPEFLTYFQNEAQLEKSRLLSDRFSAERPKGSFSTLEIQRTEQGDSAMYLCASSLFLGVETQYFGPGTRLLVL.

The chain carries TRBV3-1 and TRBJ2-1; maybe TRBD2 (6 bases). V was clipped by 4 bases and J by 10 bases, with 11 bases between them. This CDR3 is built from 12 residues. Per germline, CDR1 LGHDT and CDR2 YNNKEL (reference sequence). The CDR3 region is CASSPIAGEQFF. The CDR3 DNA reads TGTGCCAGCAGCCCAATCGCGGGGGAGCAGTTCTTC.

V usage is TRBV20-1 and J usage is TRBJ1-2, with TRBD1 matching 10 bases. This CDR3 is 10 amino acids long. The germline V gene has CDR1 DFQATT and CDR2 SNEGSKA (reference sequence). V lost 7 bases, J lost 11 bases, and 4 bases stayed unmatched. The CDR3 bases are TGCAGTGTAGCGGGACAGGGGTACACCTTC. Protein: CSVAGQGYTF.

This clonotype was picked up many times. The chain is built from TRBV4-1 and TRBJ2-3, with no clear D. Germline loops: CDR1 MGHRA, CDR2 YSYEKL. The germline V and J ends were trimmed by 0 bases and 0 bases, with 10 bases remaining between them. The CDR3 is 16 amino acids. This CDR3 reads CASSQEWTPSTDTQYF. CDR3 sequence (DNA): TGCGCCAGCAGCCAAGAATGGACGCCCAGCACAGATACGCAGTATTTT.

This clonotype was counted a few times. The rearrangement joins TRBV15 to TRBJ2-3, with D maybe TRBD2 (6 bases). Trimming took off 0 bases at V and 2 bases at J, with 9 bases between the two ends. The CDR3 totals 15 residues. The V gene's germline CDR1 is LNHNV and CDR2 YYDKDF (reference sequence). DNA for the CDR3: TGTGCCACCAGCAGAGAGGGAGGAAACACAGATACGCAGTATTTT. Translated: CATSREGGNTDTQYF. The full variable domain, in which reference TRBV15 and TRBJ2-3 provide the parts outside the CDR3, is DAMVIQNPRYQVTQFGKPVTLSCSQTLNHNVMYWYQQKSSQAPKLLFHYYDKDFNNEADTPDNFQSRRPNTSFCFLDIRSPGLGDTAMYLCATSREGGNTDTQYFGPGTRLTVL.

This chain joins TRBV30 and TRBJ2-1; no clear D. This CDR3 spans 14 amino acids. CDR1 GTSNPN and CDR2 SVGIG come from the germline V gene (reference sequence). V lost 0 bases, J lost 7 bases, and 13 bases lay in between. CDR3 in amino acids: CAWSVRGLRNEQFF. As DNA, the CDR3 is TGTGCCTGGAGTGTACGTGGTCTTAGGAATGAGCAGTTCTTC.

This clonotype was recorded a few times. The V gene is TRBV12-3 or TRBV12-4, the J gene TRBJ1-2; 8 bases match TRBD1. This CDR3 region has 13 residues. Unmatched junction bases numbered 7, after V lost 5 bases and J lost 8 bases. This CDR3 is CASSTLDRAGYTF. DNA for the CDR3: TGTGCCAGCAGTACCTTGGACAGGGCCGGCTACACCTTC.

The chain is built from TRBV7-2 and TRBJ1-6; D is undetermined. CDR3 length equals 16 residues. CDR1 SGHTA and CDR2 FQGNSA come from the germline V gene. V lost 2 bases and J lost 0, with 8 bases in between. CDR3 residues: CASSLRQSSYNSPLHF. CDR3 nucleotides: TGTGCCAGCAGCTTACGGCAGAGCTCCTATAATTCACCCCTCCACTTT.

The rearrangement uses TRBV18 and TRBJ2-5; D gene ambiguous. CDR1 KGHSH and CDR2 LQKENI come from the germline V gene. V gave up 3 bases and J gave up 4 bases, with 9 bases separating them. The CDR3 runs to 13 residues. The CDR3 reads CASSPGDRETQYF. The DNA of the CDR3 is TGTGCCAGCTCACCTGGAGATCGAGAGACCCAGTACTTC.

The chain employs TRBV5-1 and TRBJ2-7; no clear D. This CDR3 has 15 residues. Germline-derived CDR1 and CDR2 are SGHRS and YFSETQ. Between the trimmed V and J ends, which lost 0 bases and 3 bases, there was a span of 13 bases. DNA for the CDR3: TGCGCCAGCAGCTTGGACACCCTTATCCTCTACGAGCAGTACTTC. Its protein is CASSLDTLILYEQYF.

The chain uses TRBV5-4 and TRBJ2-2, with 9 bases identical to TRBD2. The CDR3 has 15 amino acids. Germline V CDR1 and CDR2: SGHNT, YYREEE (reference sequence). V shed 5 bases and J 4 bases; nucleotides not matched to a gene: 6. The CDR3 DNA follows: TGTGCCAGCAGGTCGCTAGCGGGGCCCACCGGGGAGCTGTTTTTT. Amino acids: CASRSLAGPTGELFF.

The rearrangement joins TRBV20-1 to TRBJ2-5; 7 bases match TRBD2. Trimming at V came to 3 bases and at J to 1 base, leaving 5 bases not matched to a gene. CDR1 and CDR2 (germline): DFQATT, SNEGSKA (reference sequence). The CDR3 spans 14 residues. The CDR3, as DNA: TGCAGTGCTAGCCTGGGGGGGATCCAAGAGACCCAGTACTTC. Its translation: CSASLGGIQETQYF.

This chain links TRBV4-3 with TRBJ1-2; D ambiguous. V gave up 0 bases and J gave up 7 bases, with 15 bases separating them. This CDR3 contains 15 residues. Germline V gene sequence: CDR1 LGHNA, CDR2 YSLEER. CDR3 sequence (DNA): TGCGCCAGCAGCCAAGAATCGGGCAACTATCTTGGCTACACCTTC. This codes for CASSQESGNYLGYTF.